Below, 17 T cell receptor beta chains from the same sample are listed, as sequenced in a study of vaccination and CD4 T cells after COVID-19. The treatment is: approximately 11-day PBMC culture with coronavirus spike peptide pools or control peptides (ViraFEST assay). Their specific antigens are unknown. The Oncomine TCR Beta short-read assay was applied to DNA of cultured CD4+ T cells. TCRdb re-derived calls from the PCR reads in MiXCR, one entry per CDR3 protein. Among around 26,000 distinct CDR3 sequences listed, around 66% were seen once. The sequenced sample was CD4+ T cells from blood, cultured in vitro, obtained after SARS-CoV-2 vaccination. Every receptor here comes from a human donor who received a COVID-19 vaccine.

This chain uses TRBV27 with TRBJ1-6; D remains unclear. V was clipped by 2 bases and J by 2 bases, with 4 bases between them. This CDR3 has 14 amino acids. CDR1 is MNHEY, CDR2 SMNVEV, per germline (reference sequence). CDR3 sequence reads: CASSLGPYNSPLHF. The CDR3 DNA is TGTGCCAGCAGTTTAGGCCCCTATAATTCACCCCTCCACTTT.

The chain has TRBV2 and TRBJ1-1; a weak D match, TRBD1 (6 bases). The CDR3 has 15 residues. The ends were cut back, 2 bases at V and 1 base at J, with 11 bases in the middle. Germline CDR1 reads SNHLY; CDR2 reads FYNNEI. CDR3 region: CASSEWGQANTEAFF. The CDR3 DNA reads as TGTGCCAGCAGTGAATGGGGGCAGGCGAACACTGAAGCTTTCTTT.

The V gene is TRBV27, the J gene TRBJ1-6; no clear D. This CDR3 is 15 amino acids long. V lost 5 bases, J lost 0 bases, and 8 bases lay in between. Germline V CDR1 and CDR2: MNHEY, SMNVEV (reference sequence). CDR3 sequence reads: CASSPRSSYNSPLHF. The CDR3 DNA is TGTGCCAGCAGTCCCAGGAGCTCCTATAATTCACCCCTCCACTTT.

This clonotype came up a few times. The V call is TRBV19, the J call TRBJ1-5; TRBD1 matches at 9 bases. CDR3 size: 15 residues. V shed 5 bases, J shed 4 bases, and the junction held 6 bases outside the gene matches. Germline CDR1 reads LNHDA; CDR2 reads SQIVND (reference sequence). CDR3 nucleotide sequence: TGTGCCAGTAGTTCACAGGGGGCTGGGAATCAGCCCCAGCATTTT. It codes for CASSSQGAGNQPQHF.

This CDR3 reads CASAPELAVKETQYF. CDR3 DNA: TGTGCCAGCGCCCCGGAACTAGCGGTCAAAGAGACCCAGTACTTC. The chain is built from TRBV2 and TRBJ2-5, with 8 positions matching TRBD2. The length of the CDR3 is 15 residues. V gave up 8 bases and J gave up 3 bases; unmatched junction bases: 11. The germline V gene encodes CDR1 SNHLY and CDR2 FYNNEI.

This chain joins TRBV20-1 and TRBJ2-3; TRBD2 matches at 12 bases. Per the germline V gene, CDR1 is DFQATT and CDR2 is SNEGSKA (reference sequence). The CDR3 sequence is 18 residues long. The V segment lost 0 bases and the J segment 2 bases; nucleotides outside the gene matches: 9. CDR3: CSARDQASGGDFTDTQYF. Written as DNA, the CDR3 is TGCAGTGCTAGAGATCAGGCTAGCGGGGGGGATTTCACAGATACGCAGTATTTT.

The V call is TRBV19, the J call TRBJ1-1, with D unclear. The CDR3 is 13 amino acids. Germline V gene data show CDR1 as LNHDA and CDR2 as SQIVND (reference sequence). Trimming stripped 6 bases from V and 0 bases from J, with 8 bases between. The CDR3 nucleotides are TGTGCCAGTAGGTGGAGCTTGAACACTGAAGCTTTCTTT. It specifies CASRWSLNTEAFF. The full variable domain, with the rest looked up from reference TRBV19 and TRBJ1-1, is DGGITQSPKYLFRKEGQNVTLSCEQNLNHDAMYWYRQDPGQGLRLIYYSQIVNDFQKGDIAEGYSVSREKKESFPLTVTSAQKNPTAFYLCASRWSLNTEAFFGQGTRLTVV.

The chain links TRBV7-9 to TRBJ2-3, with D perhaps TRBD1 (5 bases). Per the germline V gene, CDR1 is SEHNR and CDR2 is FQNEAQ (reference sequence). The V end lost 5 bases, the J end lost 0 bases, and 9 bases lay between the germline ends. The CDR3 has 14 amino acids. CDR3 loop: CASSPGMSTDTQYF. CDR3 in DNA: TGTGCCAGCAGCCCAGGGATGAGCACAGATACGCAGTATTTT.

This chain links TRBV24-1 with TRBJ2-5; D assignment may be TRBD1 or TRBD2 (5 bases each). The CDR3 extends over 16 amino acids. The ends were cut back, 3 bases at V and 4 bases at J, with 17 bases in the middle. Germline V lookup: CDR1 KGHDR, CDR2 SFDVKD. The CDR3: CATSDPGPEGRETQYF. In DNA form, the CDR3 reads TGTGCCACCAGTGATCCGGGACCCGAGGGGCGAGAGACCCAGTACTTC.

V gene TRBV5-1 combines with J gene TRBJ2-5; 10 positions agree with TRBD2. J lost 1 base, V lost 6 bases, and 6 bases had no gene match. Germline V gives CDR1 SGHRS, CDR2 YFSETQ. This CDR3 spans 15 amino acids. CDR3 DNA: TGCGCCAGCACCCCATTAGCGGGGGGCCAAGAGACCCAGTACTTC. Amino acid sequence: CASTPLAGGQETQYF.

The chain links TRBV7-9 to TRBJ1-2; a weak D match, TRBD1 (6 bases). V dropped 0 bases and J dropped 6 bases, with 11 bases sitting between them. The CDR3 is 14 amino acids. Germline V lookup: CDR1 SEHNR, CDR2 FQNEAQ (reference sequence). CDR3 residues: CASSLAAGENGYTF. The CDR3 DNA reads TGTGCCAGCAGCTTAGCAGCAGGGGAAAATGGCTACACCTTC.

V usage is TRBV27 and J usage is TRBJ2-5; D is undetermined. V gave up 2 bases and J gave up 7 bases, with 14 bases separating them. This CDR3 is 14 amino acids long. The V gene's germline CDR1 is MNHEY and CDR2 SMNVEV (reference sequence). CDR3 sequence reads: CASSLVGPSRTQYF. CDR3 sequence (DNA): TGTGCCAGCAGTTTAGTCGGCCCATCGAGGACCCAGTACTTC.

This chain connects TRBV5-4 to TRBJ2-5, with 8 bases identical to TRBD1. The V gene's germline CDR1 is SGHNT and CDR2 YYREEE (reference sequence). The CDR3 has 13 amino acids. Trimming cost V 10 bases and J 5 bases; bases outside gene matches: 10. CDR3 in amino acids: CAATQGAGETQYF. The DNA of the CDR3 is TGTGCCGCGACGCAGGGGGCAGGGGAGACCCAGTACTTC.

This clonotype has just a few counts. The V call is TRBV12-3 or TRBV12-4, the J call TRBJ1-5; no definite D call. This CDR3 is built from 13 residues. V was trimmed by 5 bases and J by 4 bases, leaving 9 bases between them. The CDR3 bases are TGTGCCAGCAGTCCCGACCAGAATCAGCCCCAGCATTTT. Its translation is CASSPDQNQPQHF.

This chain uses TRBV29-1 with TRBJ2-2; TRBD1 agrees at 11 bases. V dropped 7 bases and J dropped 5; count of bases not matched to a gene: 9. CDR1 is SQVTM and CDR2 is ANQGSEA in the germline V gene. The CDR3 covers 15 residues. CDR3: CSAGLGTGGTGELFF. The CDR3 nucleotides are TGCAGCGCCGGTCTAGGGACAGGGGGAACCGGGGAGCTGTTTTTT.

This clonotype occurred a few times. This rearrangement joins TRBV7-2 to TRBJ2-2, with 7 nucleotides matching TRBD2. V gave up 7 bases and J gave up 2 bases; unmatched junction bases: 10. Per germline, CDR1 SGHTA and CDR2 FQGNSA. This CDR3 contains 16 residues. CDR3 coding DNA: TGTGCCAGCAATAGGAGGGCTAGCGGAAACACCGGGGAGCTGTTTTTT. Its protein is CASNRRASGNTGELFF.

This chain links TRBV7-9 with TRBJ2-3, with 7 bases lining up with TRBD1. Germline V gene data show CDR1 as SEHNR and CDR2 as FQNEAQ (reference sequence). V lost 3 bases and J lost 0; bases outside the gene matches: 6. The CDR3 loop spans 16 amino acids. As DNA, the CDR3 is TGTGCCAGCAGCTTCCGGACAGGTTGTAGCACAGATACGCAGTATTTT. Its protein product is CASSFRTGCSTDTQYF. The full variable domain, with the rest looked up from reference TRBV7-9 and TRBJ2-3, is DTGVSQNPRHKITKRGQNVTFRCDPISEHNRLYWYRQTLGQGPEFLTYFQNEAQLEKSRLLSDRFSAERPKGSFSTLEIQRTEQGDSAMYLCASSFRTGCSTDTQYFGPGTRLTVL.